The 28 T cell receptor beta chains below come from one sample, sequenced in a study of blood T cell repertoires in COVID-19. The method was immunoSEQ multiplex PCR; TCRdb's version includes in-frame clones alone and lacks a portion of them. The data hold 350,000 to 450,000 clones, with roughly 91% observed a single time. The sequencing input was PBMCs or T cells enriched from blood (not recorded which). The receptors come from a woman aged 25-40 years who had recovered from COVID-19.

V usage is TRBV19 and J usage is TRBJ1-5; tentative D call: TRBD1 (6 bases). This CDR3 is 16 amino acids long. CDR1 and CDR2 from the germline V gene are LNHDA and SQIVND (reference sequence). The V and J ends lost 5 bases and 5 bases respectively, with 19 bases between them. The CDR3 reads CASSSRPGRGDQPQHF. The CDR3 DNA sequence: TGTGCCAGTAGTTCTCGGCCGGGGAGGGGGGATCAGCCCCAGCATTTT.

This chain connects TRBV6-5 to TRBJ2-7; D is possibly TRBD2 (5 bases). In germline, CDR1 is MNHEY, CDR2 SVGAGI. The CDR3 length is 15 residues. V lost 5 bases and J 2 bases, leaving 16 bases between the germline ends. Here the CDR3 reads CASSTAGAETYEQYF. The CDR3 nucleotides are TGTGCCAGCAGTACGGCCGGAGCGGAGACCTACGAGCAGTACTTC.

The V call is TRBV30, the J call TRBJ1-3, with 10 bases identical to TRBD1. Germline V lookup: CDR1 GTSNPN, CDR2 SVGIG (reference sequence). This CDR3 has 15 residues. V gave up 3 bases and J gave up 2 bases; unmatched junction bases: 4. CDR3: CAWRRDRGTGNTIYF. In DNA, the CDR3 is TGTGCCTGGAGAAGGGACAGGGGCACTGGAAACACCATATATTTT. The full variable domain, completed using reference TRBV30 and TRBJ1-3, is SQTIHQWPATLVQPVGSPLSLECTVEGTSNPNLYWYRQAAGRGLQLLFYSVGIGQISSEVPQNLSASRPQDRQFILSSKKLLLSDSGFYLCAWRRDRGTGNTIYFGEGSWLTVV.

Remarks on this clone: Because it lacks the conserved phenylalanine or tryptophan at the end, this CDR3 is likely a read error. The DNA is left out, because the CDR3 cannot be placed on it with certainty; the CDR3 is given as TCRdb lists it. The V call is TRBV29-1, the J call TRBJ1-2. The germline V gene encodes CDR1 SQVTM and CDR2 ANQGSEA. With termini counted, the CDR3 has 9 amino acids. CDR3 sequence reads: CSVFPGGVT.

J is TRBJ2-2 and V is TRBV2, with TRBD1 matching 7 bases. Germline CDR1 SNHLY, CDR2 FYNNEI. The CDR3 spans 15 residues. The ends lost 3 bases at V and 1 base at J; junction bases unmatched: 2. The CDR3 nucleotides read TGTGCCAGCAGTGATAACAGGGGGAACACCGGGGAGCTGTTTTTT. Protein product: CASSDNRGNTGELFF. Together with reference TRBV2 and TRBJ2-2, the CDR3 gives the full variable domain: EPEVTQTPSHQVTQMGQEVILRCVPISNHLYFYWYRQILGQKVEFLVSFYNNEISEKSEIFDDQFSVERPDGSNFTLKIRSTKLEDSAMYFCASSDNRGNTGELFFGEGSRLTVL.

The chain uses TRBV2 and TRBJ1-4; TRBD1 is a possible D gene (5 bases). Germline lookup yields CDR1 SNHLY and CDR2 FYNNEI. The CDR3 consists of 15 residues. V was trimmed by 7 bases and J by 8 bases, leaving 20 bases between them. The CDR3 DNA sequence: TGTGCCAGCACCCCCCTGGGGGGGGGAGGCGAAAAACTGTTTTTT. This codes for CASTPLGGGGEKLFF.

The V gene is TRBV3-1 (or the pseudogene TRBV3-2), the J gene TRBJ2-7, with 9 positions matching TRBD2. The CDR3 is 16 residues long. Unmatched junction bases numbered 7, after V lost 0 bases and J lost 4 bases. CDR1 and CDR2 from the germline V gene are LGHDT and YNNKEL (reference sequence). The chain's CDR3 is CASSQDFRGRGYEQYF. CDR3 nucleotide sequence: TGTGCCAGCAGCCAAGATTTCCGCGGGAGGGGTTACGAGCAGTACTTC.

The gene calls are TRBV4-1 and TRBJ1-5; weak D call: TRBD1 (5 bases). V was pared by 0 bases and J by 3 bases, with 12 bases between. There are 16 residues in the CDR3. Germline CDR1 MGHRA, CDR2 YSYEKL. This chain's CDR3 is CASSQEWGPTNQPQHF. The CDR3 region has the DNA TGCGCCAGCAGCCAAGAATGGGGCCCAACCAATCAGCCCCAGCATTTT.

V and J are TRBV30 and TRBJ2-3; tentatively, D is TRBD1 (6 bases). Germline V lookup: CDR1 GTSNPN, CDR2 SVGIG (reference sequence). The germline V and J ends were trimmed by 4 bases and 4 bases, with 6 bases remaining between them. The CDR3 totals 11 residues. The CDR3 coding sequence is TGTGCCTGGACAGGGGCAGATACGCAGTATTTT. As protein: CAWTGADTQYF.

V usage is TRBV28 and J usage is TRBJ2-3; D is unclear. Deletions cut 5 bases from V and 0 bases from J, with 9 bases between. CDR3 length: 14 residues. CDR1 and CDR2 (germline): MDHEN, SYDVKM. CDR3: CASSGQDSTDTQYF. The DNA of the CDR3 is TGTGCCAGCAGTGGTCAGGATAGCACAGATACGCAGTATTTT.

This chain links TRBV6-5 with TRBJ2-7; tentative D call: TRBD1 (5 bases). This CDR3 has 16 amino acids. Trimming stripped 2 bases from V and 0 bases from J, with 14 bases between. From germline, CDR1 is MNHEY and CDR2 SVGAGI. The CDR3 sequence is CASSYRSGYPSYEQYF. CDR3 sequence (DNA): TGTGCCAGCAGTTACAGGTCAGGGTATCCCTCCTACGAGCAGTACTTC.

The rearrangement uses TRBV19 and TRBJ1-5; 9 bases are a match to TRBD1. V was pared by 5 bases and J by 4 bases, with 12 bases of the junction left unmatched. The CDR3 covers 17 residues. The germline gives CDR1 LNHDA, CDR2 SQIVND (reference sequence). CDR3 nucleotides: TGTGCCAGTAGTTTAGGGCTTCTGGACAGGGGTAATCAGCCCCAGCATTTT. Protein sequence: CASSLGLLDRGNQPQHF.

The chain joins TRBV11-3 to TRBJ2-5; 7 positions match TRBD1. The CDR3 runs 15 residues. Germline values: CDR1 SGHNT, CDR2 YENEEA. V shed 3 bases, J shed 5 bases, and the junction held 9 bases outside the gene matches. The CDR3: CASSFKGQPGETQYF. The CDR3 DNA sequence: TGTGCCAGCAGCTTTAAGGGACAGCCGGGGGAGACCCAGTACTTC.

This chain connects TRBV19 to TRBJ1-5, with TRBD1 as a possible D gene (6 bases). V was trimmed by 7 bases and J by 6 bases, leaving 22 bases between them. This CDR3 is built from 16 residues. Germline V gene sequence: CDR1 LNHDA, CDR2 SQIVND (reference sequence). The CDR3 loop is CASTPYSGTPFQPQHF. In DNA, the CDR3 is TGTGCCAGTACCCCTTATTCCGGGACACCTTTTCAGCCCCAGCATTTT.

This rearrangement joins TRBV7-8 to TRBJ2-5; maybe TRBD2 (6 bases). The germline V and J ends were trimmed by 5 bases and 5 bases, with 18 bases remaining between them. The CDR3 contains 15 residues. Germline CDR1 reads SGHVS; CDR2 reads FQNEAQ. The CDR3 region has the DNA TGTGCCAGCAGCCGGACGGAACTAGCCAGGGAGACCCAGTACTTC. It yields the protein CASSRTELARETQYF.

The chain joins TRBV9 to TRBJ2-3; TRBD2 agrees at 7 bases. The CDR3 runs to 15 residues. With V trimmed by 4 bases and J by 4 bases, 9 bases remained unmatched. From germline, CDR1 is SGDLS and CDR2 YYNGEE. CDR3 protein: CASSSGGGAADTQYF. DNA of the CDR3: TGTGCCAGCAGCAGTGGGGGGGGAGCAGCAGATACGCAGTATTTT. Full variable domain (missing parts from reference TRBV9 and TRBJ2-3): DSGVTQTPKHLITATGQRVTLRCSPRSGDLSVYWYQQSLDQGLQFLIQYYNGEERAKGNILERFSAQQFPDLHSELNLSSLELGDSALYFCASSSGGGAADTQYFGPGTRLTVL.

This chain uses TRBV7-3 with TRBJ2-7; the D gene is possibly TRBD2 (7 bases). The CDR3 runs to 12 residues. The V end lost 4 bases, the J end lost 9 bases, and 13 bases lay between the germline ends. Germline V gene sequence: CDR1 SGHTA, CDR2 FQGTGA. CDR3 protein: CASSSRGGRQYF. The CDR3 region has the DNA TGTGCCAGCAGCTCAAGGGGGGGCCGGCAGTACTTC. Based on the CDR3 plus reference TRBV7-3 and TRBJ2-7, the full variable domain is GAGVSQTPSNKVTEKGKYVELRCDPISGHTALYWYRQSLGQGPEFLIYFQGTGAADDSGLPNDRFFAVRPEGSVSTLKIQRTERGDSAVYLCASSSRGGRQYFGPGTRLTVT.

The V and J genes are TRBV5-1 and TRBJ1-4; D is undetermined. CDR3 length: 14 amino acids. The germline V and J ends were trimmed by 5 bases and 8 bases, with 16 bases remaining between them. Germline V CDR1 and CDR2: SGHRS, YFSETQ. The CDR3 sequence: CASSSPGSGEKLFF. In DNA form, the CDR3 reads TGCGCCAGCAGTTCCCCCGGGAGCGGGGAAAAACTGTTTTTT.

Many counts were recorded for this clone. This rearrangement joins TRBV2 to TRBJ1-2; no clear D. The CDR3 sequence is 15 residues long. CDR1 and CDR2 from the germline V gene are SNHLY and FYNNEI. V was clipped by 4 bases and J by 0 bases, with 12 bases between them. CDR3 loop: CASSVESSPNYGYTF. The DNA of the CDR3 is TGTGCCAGCAGTGTTGAGAGCTCCCCTAACTATGGCTACACCTTC.

The V and J genes are TRBV2 and TRBJ2-2; TRBD1 matches at 9 bases. V lost 5 bases and J lost 4; bases outside the gene matches: 5. The CDR3 has 15 amino acids. The germline CDR1 and CDR2 sequences are SNHLY and FYNNEI. CDR3 protein: CASSPTGGRTGELFF. CDR3 in DNA: TGTGCCAGCAGTCCGACAGGGGGACGCACCGGGGAGCTGTTTTTT.

V is TRBV7-6 and J is TRBJ2-3; TRBD2 matches 11 bases. The CDR3 covers 21 residues. Trimming at V came to 3 bases and at J to 6 bases, leaving 23 bases not matched to a gene. CDR1 and CDR2 from the germline V gene are SGHVS and FNYEAQ. Here the CDR3 DNA reads TGTGCCAGCAGCTTCCCCCGGGGGGCGCATCATCCTAGCGGGGGGTCGGATACGCAGTATTTT. Translated: CASSFPRGAHHPSGGSDTQYF.

The V and J genes are TRBV5-1 and TRBJ1-2; D may be TRBD1 (6 bases). Trimming removed 4 bases at V and 2 bases at J, with 18 bases between. The CDR3 sequence is 16 residues long. Looked up from germline, CDR1 is SGHRS and CDR2 is YFSETQ. The CDR3 DNA sequence: TGCGCCAGCAGCATATCCGGGACACAAACGAACTATGGCTACACCTTC. Translated, it gives CASSISGTQTNYGYTF.

This clone showed up just a few times. CDR3 sequence reads: CASSQSASGGATDTQYF. The CDR3 region has the DNA TGTGCCAGCAGCCAATCTGCTAGCGGGGGGGCAACAGATACGCAGTATTTT. This chain connects TRBV4-2 to TRBJ2-3, with TRBD2 matching 12 bases. The CDR3 has 17 residues. V dropped 2 bases and J dropped 3; count of bases not matched to a gene: 6. Germline loops: CDR1 LGHNA, CDR2 YNFKEQ.

The V gene is TRBV5-4, the J gene TRBJ2-2; the match to TRBD1 covers 9 bases. This CDR3 comprises 16 residues. Germline V gene data show CDR1 as SGHNT and CDR2 as YYREEE (reference sequence). With 5 bases clipped from V and 5 bases from J, the junction kept 10 bases outside the gene matches. The CDR3 region is CASSRTGGMRTGELFF. CDR3 nucleotides: TGTGCCAGCAGTCGTACAGGGGGCATGAGAACCGGGGAGCTGTTTTTT. The variable domain in full, completed from reference TRBV5-4 and TRBJ2-2, reads ETGVTQSPTHLIKTRGQQVTLRCSSQSGHNTVSWYQQALGQGPQFIFQYYREEENGRGNFPPRFSGLQFPNYSSELNVNALELDDSALYLCASSRTGGMRTGELFFGEGSRLTVL.

This chain joins TRBV19 and TRBJ2-3; 11 nucleotides line up with TRBD2. J gave up 5 bases and V 8 bases, and 12 bases lay outside the gene matches. This CDR3 is 16 amino acids long. Germline V CDR1 and CDR2: LNHDA, SQIVND (reference sequence). The CDR3 loop is CASRLAGGVLGDTQYF. CDR3 DNA sequence: TGTGCCAGTCGTCTAGCGGGAGGCGTCCTAGGAGATACGCAGTATTTT.

The chain employs TRBV4-1 and TRBJ1-1; 7 bases are shared with TRBD1. Germline V gene data show CDR1 as MGHRA and CDR2 as YSYEKL. The CDR3 consists of 16 residues. Unmatched junction bases numbered 15, after V lost 3 bases and J lost 8 bases. CDR3 in DNA: TGCGCCAGCAGCCACAGACTATCGATAGGGGGCGCGGAAGCTTTCTTT. It specifies CASSHRLSIGGAEAFF.

V and J are TRBV19 and TRBJ1-5; 8 nucleotides line up with TRBD1. After removal of 8 bases from V and 6 bases from J, the junction contained 6 bases not matched to a gene. CDR1 and CDR2 from the germline V gene are LNHDA and SQIVND (reference sequence). The CDR3 is 13 residues long. CDR3 in amino acids: CASGQGQGQPQHF. The CDR3 bases are TGTGCCAGTGGACAGGGTCAAGGTCAGCCCCAGCATTTT.

The V gene is TRBV11-3, the J gene TRBJ1-1; the match to TRBD1 covers 9 bases. J was trimmed by 8 bases and V by 5 bases; bases with no gene match: 9. CDR1 and CDR2 from the germline V gene are SGHNT and YENEEA. The length of the CDR3 is 14 residues. This CDR3 reads CASSLRDREGEAFF. The DNA for the CDR3 is TGTGCCAGCAGCCTGAGGGACAGGGAAGGGGAAGCTTTCTTT.